A selection of T cell receptor beta chains follows, all from one sample in a study of vaccination effects on CD4 cells after COVID-19. Antigens for these TCRs are unknown. Sequenced by immunoSEQ multiplex PCR; TCRdb stores in-frame clones only, minus some. The sample has around 37,000 clones, approximately 73% seen once; the top ten hold about 35%. The sample was CD4+ T cells from PBMCs cultured with a peptide pool, taken before COVID-19 vaccination. These TCRs come from a human donor who had a prior SARS-CoV-2 infection. The CDR3 runs from the conserved cysteine through the conserved F or W. Fields, in order: D gene, clone size, J gene, V gene, CDR3 length, CDR3 protein, CDR3 DNA. A D gene is named only where the DNA matches it firmly. Size is stated for part of the rows, as once, few or many counts, or as a class when the clone is expanded.

D gene: TRBD1
clone size: .
J gene: TRBJ1-6
V gene: TRBV27
CDR3 length: 14
CDR3 protein: CASSLLGQDSPLHF
CDR3 DNA: TGTGCCAGCAGTTTACTTGGACAGGATTCACCCCTCCACTTT

D gene: .
clone size: once
J gene: TRBJ1-5
V gene: TRBV5-1
CDR3 length: 13
CDR3 protein: CASSLDGNQPQHF
CDR3 DNA: TGCGCCAGCAGCTTGGACGGTAATCAGCCCCAGCATTTT

D gene: TRBD1
clone size: .
J gene: TRBJ2-1
V gene: TRBV29-1
CDR3 length: 17
CDR3 protein: CSVEPSQTGGGYNEQFF
CDR3 DNA: TGCAGCGTTGAGCCCTCTCAAACAGGGGGCGGCTACAATGAGCAGTTCTTC

D gene: .
clone size: few
J gene: TRBJ2-7
V gene: TRBV18
CDR3 length: 15
CDR3 protein: CASSPTTGLFHEQYF
CDR3 DNA: TGTGCCAGCTCACCAACTACGGGACTTTTCCACGAGCAGTACTTC

D gene: .
clone size: .
J gene: TRBJ1-2
V gene: TRBV2
CDR3 length: 13
CDR3 protein: CASERDIPYGYTF
CDR3 DNA: TGTGCCAGCGAAAGGGACATCCCCTATGGCTACACCTTC

D gene: .
clone size: .
J gene: TRBJ2-5
V gene: TRBV24-1
CDR3 length: 12
CDR3 protein: CATSDPQETQYF
CDR3 DNA: TGTGCCACCAGTGACCCGCAAGAGACCCAGTACTTC

D gene: .
clone size: .
J gene: TRBJ1-4
V gene: TRBV4-1
CDR3 length: 15
CDR3 protein: CASSQDSQGYEKLFF
CDR3 DNA: TGCGCCAGCAGCCAAGATAGCCAGGGATACGAAAAACTGTTTTTT

D gene: .
clone size: .
J gene: TRBJ2-7
V gene: TRBV24-1
CDR3 length: 15
CDR3 protein: CATSDSGVSSYEQYF
CDR3 DNA: TGTGCCACCAGTGATTCGGGAGTGAGCTCCTACGAGCAGTACTTC

D gene: .
clone size: .
J gene: TRBJ2-5
V gene: TRBV7-9
CDR3 length: 15
CDR3 protein: CASSFWTGGEETQYF
CDR3 DNA: TGTGCCAGCAGCTTCTGGACGGGGGGCGAAGAGACCCAGTACTTC

D gene: .
clone size: .
J gene: TRBJ1-1
V gene: TRBV2
CDR3 length: 17
CDR3 protein: CASSGLSWGQGNTEAFF
CDR3 DNA: TGTGCCAGCAGTGGCCTTAGTTGGGGGCAGGGGAACACTGAAGCTTTCTTT

D gene: .
clone size: .
J gene: TRBJ2-1
V gene: TRBV6-4
CDR3 length: 17
CDR3 protein: CASIADLVLRDYNEQFF
CDR3 DNA: TGTGCCAGCATCGCTGACCTGGTGTTGAGGGACTACAATGAGCAGTTCTTC

D gene: TRBD1
clone size: .
J gene: TRBJ2-2
V gene: TRBV11-2
CDR3 length: 15
CDR3 protein: CASRLGQAYTGELFF
CDR3 DNA: TGTGCCAGCAGACTGGGACAGGCTTACACCGGGGAGCTGTTTTTT

D gene: .
clone size: once
J gene: TRBJ2-3
V gene: TRBV7-9
CDR3 length: 13
CDR3 protein: CASSRAQTDTQYF
CDR3 DNA: TGTGCCAGCAGCCGTGCACAGACAGATACGCAGTATTTT

D gene: TRBD1
clone size: .
J gene: TRBJ1-6
V gene: TRBV29-1
CDR3 length: 14
CDR3 protein: CSAIPGQELSPLHF
CDR3 DNA: TGCAGCGCTATACCGGGACAGGAGCTTTCACCCCTCCACTTT

D gene: TRBD2
clone size: once
J gene: TRBJ2-2
V gene: TRBV7-8
CDR3 length: 17
CDR3 protein: CASSLRGGTSFTGELFF
CDR3 DNA: TGTGCCAGCAGCTTACGTGGAGGGACTAGTTTTACCGGGGAGCTGTTTTTT

D gene: .
clone size: .
J gene: TRBJ2-2
V gene: TRBV7-7
CDR3 length: 14
CDR3 protein: CASSLGTNTGELFF
CDR3 DNA: TGTGCTAGCAGCTTAGGGACGAACACCGGGGAGCTGTTTTTT

D gene: .
clone size: .
J gene: TRBJ2-1
V gene: TRBV4-3
CDR3 length: 14
CDR3 protein: CASSHLQSSNEQFF
CDR3 DNA: TGCGCCAGCAGCCACCTACAATCTAGCAATGAGCAGTTCTTC

D gene: .
clone size: .
J gene: TRBJ2-1
V gene: TRBV12-3/TRBV12-4
CDR3 length: 12
CDR3 protein: CASGRPGGQQFF
CDR3 DNA: TGTGCCAGCGGACGTCCAGGGGGGCAGCAGTTCTTC

D gene: TRBD1
clone size: few
J gene: TRBJ1-4
V gene: TRBV5-1
CDR3 length: 14
CDR3 protein: CASSQTGRREKLFF
CDR3 DNA: TGCGCCAGCAGCCAGACAGGGCGGCGGGAAAAACTGTTTTTT

D gene: .
clone size: .
J gene: TRBJ1-4
V gene: TRBV4-2
CDR3 length: 14
CDR3 protein: CASSQDLINEKLFF
CDR3 DNA: TGTGCCAGCAGCCAAGATCTGATTAATGAAAAACTGTTTTTT

D gene: TRBD1
clone size: .
J gene: TRBJ1-2
V gene: TRBV19
CDR3 length: 16
CDR3 protein: CASSRVDRGRGYGYTF
CDR3 DNA: TGTGCCAGTAGTAGGGTCGATAGGGGGCGAGGGTATGGCTACACCTTC

D gene: TRBD1
clone size: many
J gene: TRBJ2-7
V gene: TRBV10-3
CDR3 length: 14
CDR3 protein: CAISLTGTVYEQYF
CDR3 DNA: TGTGCCATCAGCCTAACCGGGACAGTATACGAGCAGTACTTC

D gene: .
clone size: few
J gene: TRBJ2-7
V gene: TRBV11-1
CDR3 length: 14
CDR3 protein: CASSYSGQGYEQYF
CDR3 DNA: TGTGCCAGCAGCTATAGCGGTCAGGGCTACGAGCAGTACTTC

D gene: TRBD1
clone size: .
J gene: TRBJ2-7
V gene: TRBV4-1
CDR3 length: 18
CDR3 protein: CASSPRRAPTGATYEQYF
CDR3 DNA: TGCGCCAGCAGCCCCCGCCGGGCCCCGACAGGGGCCACCTACGAGCAGTACTTC

D gene: .
clone size: .
J gene: TRBJ2-1
V gene: TRBV15
CDR3 length: 16
CDR3 protein: CATSRAAFSEYNEQFF
CDR3 DNA: TGTGCCACCAGCAGAGCGGCGTTTAGCGAGTACAATGAGCAGTTCTTC

D gene: .
clone size: .
J gene: TRBJ2-1
V gene: TRBV18
CDR3 length: 13
CDR3 protein: CASSPGYKAEQFF
CDR3 DNA: TGTGCCAGCTCACCTGGGTACAAGGCTGAGCAGTTCTTC

D gene: .
clone size: .
J gene: TRBJ1-2
V gene: TRBV11-2
CDR3 length: 15
CDR3 protein: CASSAAFTGNYGYTF
CDR3 DNA: TGTGCCAGCAGCGCCGCCTTCACAGGGAACTATGGCTACACCTTC

D gene: .
clone size: once
J gene: TRBJ1-1
V gene: TRBV5-1
CDR3 length: 13
CDR3 protein: CASSFGQSTEAFF
CDR3 DNA: TGCGCCAGCAGCTTTGGGCAGAGCACTGAAGCTTTCTTT

D gene: TRBD2
clone size: .
J gene: TRBJ2-7
V gene: TRBV10-3
CDR3 length: 17
CDR3 protein: CAISAWTSGIGAYEQYF
CDR3 DNA: TGTGCCATCAGTGCGTGGACTAGCGGGATCGGGGCCTACGAGCAGTACTTC

D gene: .
clone size: .
J gene: TRBJ1-5
V gene: TRBV28
CDR3 length: 14
CDR3 protein: CASSSEGGVQPQHF
CDR3 DNA: TGTGCCAGCAGTTCAGAGGGGGGCGTTCAGCCCCAGCATTTT

D gene: TRBD2
clone size: .
J gene: TRBJ2-1
V gene: TRBV24-1
CDR3 length: 16
CDR3 protein: CATSDASGDSYNEQFF
CDR3 DNA: TGTGCCACCAGTGACGCCAGCGGGGACTCCTACAATGAGCAGTTCTTC

D gene: .
clone size: .
J gene: TRBJ1-5
V gene: TRBV2
CDR3 length: 14
CDR3 protein: CASSEEGGNQPQHF
CDR3 DNA: TGTGCCAGCAGTGAAGAGGGGGGCAATCAGCCCCAGCATTTT

D gene: TRBD1
clone size: .
J gene: TRBJ2-7
V gene: TRBV27
CDR3 length: 14
CDR3 protein: CASSAGDRLYEQYF
CDR3 DNA: TGTGCCAGCAGTGCAGGGGACAGACTATACGAGCAGTACTTC